The T cell receptor (beta chain) under discussion was sequenced for a study of technical replicates of blood from a few donors. Repertoires were generated with immunoSEQ multiplex PCR, while TCRdb's copy carries only in-frame clones and drops some. The table records tens of thousands of clones, more than 80% of them present only once. V was cut by 6 bases and J by 1 base, with 6 bases left in between. This CDR3 is 11 amino acids long. The germline gives CDR1 SQVTM, CDR2 ANQGSEA. The sequencing sample was made of T cells isolated from PBMCs. This TCR derives from a human donor in good health. The genes are TRBV29-1 and TRBJ1-1; no firm D call. The CDR3 region has the DNA TGCAGCGTGCCGGGGAACACTGAAGCTTTCTTT. Amino acid sequence: CSVPGNTEAFF.